A single sample gave rise to the 10 T cell receptor beta chains below, sequenced in a study of T cells in localized non-small cell lung cancer. Here immunoSEQ multiplex PCR was the method, and the copy in TCRdb shows in-frame clones only, minus some. The sample has 1,600 or so clones, roughly 21% seen once. The sequencing used lung tumor tissue, collected before any cancer treatment. The origin of the receptors is a man aged 35-69 years with stage III lung adenocarcinoma.

By share, this clone ranks as medium-sized. CDR3 sequence reads: CASSQESRTEAFF. The CDR3 nucleotides are TGTGCCAGCAGCCAAGAATCCCGAACTGAAGCTTTCTTT. The V call is TRBV14, the J call TRBJ1-1; D unresolved. V was clipped by 0 bases and J by 5 bases, with 7 bases between them. Germline CDR1 reads SGHDN; CDR2 reads FVKESK. The CDR3 is 13 amino acids.

This clone was seen a few times. CDR3 DNA: TGTGCCAGCGGGCTGCGGAGAGAAGGGTTTACATCCTACGAGCAGTACTTC. Translation: CASGLRREGFTSYEQYF. The genes are TRBV7-1 and TRBJ2-7, with unresolved D. TRBV7-1 is identified as an open reading frame with a role that is uncertain. Trimming took off 8 bases at V and 1 base at J, with 24 bases between the two ends. This CDR3 spans 17 amino acids.

This clone was seen a handful of times. The V gene is TRBV11-3, the J gene TRBJ2-2; 10 bases line up with TRBD2. Germline V gene data show CDR1 as SGHNT and CDR2 as YENEEA. V dropped 2 bases and J dropped 7; count of bases not matched to a gene: 7. The length of the CDR3 is 16 residues. CDR3 DNA: TGTGCCAGCAGCTTAAAACTAGCGGGGAAATACGGGGAGCTGTTTTTT. Its protein product is CASSLKLAGKYGELFF.

Only a few counts were recorded for this clone. The chain combines TRBV23-1 with TRBJ1-1, with D perhaps TRBD1 (5 bases). TRBV23-1 is marked as an open reading frame, function uncertain. The CDR3 consists of 16 residues. The ends were cut back, 6 bases at V and 2 bases at J, with 19 bases in the middle. This CDR3 reads CASSQDGVRANTEAFF. CDR3 bases: TGCGCCAGCAGCCAAGATGGAGTCAGGGCTAACACTGAAGCTTTCTTT.

The CDR3 DNA reads as TGCGCCAGCAGCCAGTCGAGGGCTAGCGGGACCTATACGCAGTATTTT. As protein: CASSQSRASGTYTQYF. This sequence joins TRBV23-1 and TRBJ2-3; TRBD2 aligns across 9 bases. TRBV23-1 is an ORF for which the function is uncertain. Losses at the gene ends were 6 bases for V and 7 bases for J; bases not matched to a gene: 14. This CDR3 spans 16 amino acids.

This clone has a handful of counts. The chain carries TRBV7-2 and TRBJ1-2; no clear D. Germline assignment: CDR1 SGHTA and CDR2 FQGNSA. The CDR3 runs to 13 residues. V was clipped by 0 bases and J by 7 bases, with 9 bases between them. The DNA of the CDR3 is TGTGCCAGCAGCTTAGCAGGGAGTGGTGGCTACACCTTC. It specifies CASSLAGSGGYTF.

The J gene is TRBJ2-1, the V gene TRBV7-5; the DNA was not used to check the table's D call, TRBD1. TRBV7-5 corresponds to a pseudogene. This CDR3 has 15 residues. The CDR3 sequence: CASSSTGLTGNEQFF. In DNA form, the CDR3 reads TGTGCCAGCAGCTCGACAGGGTTAACCGGTAATGAGCAGTTCTTC.

This clone was picked up a small number of times. The chain couples TRBV4-1 to TRBJ2-1; the D is unclear. Trimming shortened V by 5 bases and J by 4 bases, and 18 bases separated the two germline ends. Germline V gives CDR1 MGHRA, CDR2 YSYEKL. The CDR3 length is 16 residues. The CDR3 nucleotides read TGCGCCAGCAGCTTCTCCTTGGGCCTAAGATACAATGAGCAGTTCTTC. Translated, it gives CASSFSLGLRYNEQFF.

The chain is built from TRBV23-1 and TRBJ2-3; D is undetermined. TRBV23-1 belongs to the ORF category, with a function that is uncertain. Between the trimmed V and J ends, which lost 6 bases and 2 bases, there was a span of 15 bases. The CDR3 has 15 amino acids. Written as DNA, the CDR3 is TGCGCCAGCAGCCAAGATCGTCCCGACACAGATACGCAGTATTTT. It yields the protein CASSQDRPDTDTQYF.

This clone was detected only a few times. The chain recombines TRBV12-2 with TRBJ1-1. TRBV12-2 is an annotated pseudogene. This CDR3 is 15 amino acids long. The CDR3 DNA sequence: TGTGCCACCTCTCCGGGGGGAGCGTTGGACACTGAAGCTTTCTTT. Protein product: CATSPGGALDTEAFF.